The 21 T cell receptor beta chains presented below share a single source sample, sequenced in a study of blood T cell repertoires in COVID-19. Only in-frame clones appear in the TCRdb table, and some are missing; sequencing was by immunoSEQ multiplex PCR. There are more than 95,000 clones in the sample; 80% occur only once, and 20% to 25% lies in the top ten. The sequenced material came from peripheral blood. Source of these receptors: a human donor in a cohort sampled during active COVID-19.

The chain employs TRBV18 and TRBJ2-7; 7 bases agree with TRBD1. V dropped 1 base and J dropped 4; count of bases not matched to a gene: 7. The CDR3 sequence is 15 residues long. Germline CDR1 KGHSH, CDR2 LQKENI. Written as DNA, the CDR3 is TGTGCCAGCTCACCACGTACCGGGACAGAGTACGAGCAGTACTTC. Residues: CASSPRTGTEYEQYF.

The chain employs TRBV29-1 and TRBJ1-1; D unresolved. The germline V gene encodes CDR1 SQVTM and CDR2 ANQGSEA. This CDR3 is built from 11 residues. The V end lost 4 bases, the J end lost 4 bases, and 7 bases lay between the germline ends. The CDR3 reads CSVGSGTEAFF. The DNA of the CDR3 is TGCAGCGTTGGAAGCGGCACTGAAGCTTTCTTT. The variable domain in full, with the rest retrieved from reference TRBV29-1 and TRBJ1-1, is SAVISQKPSRDICQRGTSLTIQCQVDSQVTMMFWYRQQPGQSLTLIATANQGSEATYESGFVIDKFPISRPNLTFSTLTVSNMSPEDSSIYLCSVGSGTEAFFGQGTRLTVV.

This clone was detected a few times. The chain is built from TRBV7-9 and TRBJ2-7; 10 positions match TRBD2. Trimming removed 2 bases from V and 7 bases from J; junction bases left unmatched: 8. From germline, CDR1 is SEHNR and CDR2 FQNEAQ (reference sequence). This CDR3 is built from 15 residues. The CDR3 reads CASSLQSGRAGEQYF. The DNA for the CDR3 is TGTGCCAGCAGCTTACAAAGCGGGAGGGCCGGGGAGCAGTACTTC.

This clone was seen only once. The chain uses TRBV29-1 and TRBJ1-4, with 10 positions matching TRBD1. V gave up 6 bases and J gave up 8 bases; unmatched junction bases: 6. Germline CDR1 and CDR2: SQVTM and ANQGSEA. CDR3 size: 13 residues. The CDR3 bases are TGCAGCGTACGACAGGGGGCTCGAGAAAAACTGTTTTTT. It translates to CSVRQGAREKLFF.

The J gene is TRBJ2-3, the V gene TRBV15, with D unresolved. This CDR3 has 13 amino acids. Per germline, CDR1 LNHNV and CDR2 YYDKDF (reference sequence). The V gene lost 6 bases and the J gene lost 0 bases, with 7 bases spanning the gap. The CDR3: CATRFLSTDTQYF. The CDR3 DNA reads TGTGCCACCAGATTTCTAAGCACAGATACGCAGTATTTT.

This chain links TRBV30 with TRBJ2-3; a possible D gene is TRBD2 (6 bases). V was cut by 4 bases and J by 4 bases, with 12 bases left in between. From germline, CDR1 is GTSNPN and CDR2 SVGIG (reference sequence). The CDR3 is 13 residues long. The CDR3 DNA follows: TGTGCCTGGAAGACGGGAGACGCAGATACGCAGTATTTT. Translating it yields CAWKTGDADTQYF.

The rearrangement joins TRBV5-6 to TRBJ2-2; D perhaps matches TRBD1 (5 bases). The CDR3 totals 15 residues. Germline CDR1 is SGHDT and CDR2 is YYEEEE. The V gene lost 0 bases and the J gene lost 6 bases, with 12 bases spanning the gap. The CDR3 loop is CASSLAGSLAGELFF. The CDR3 coding sequence is TGTGCCAGCAGCTTGGCAGGGTCGTTGGCCGGGGAGCTGTTTTTT.

This sequence joins TRBV7-8 and TRBJ1-2; tentatively, D is TRBD1 (5 bases). With 1 base removed from V and 0 bases from J, the gap between germline ends came to 9 bases. The CDR3 has 15 amino acids. Per the germline V gene, CDR1 is SGHVS and CDR2 is FQNEAQ. As DNA, the CDR3 is TGTGCCAGCAGCTTAGAAAGGACACCTAACTATGGCTACACCTTC. Its protein is CASSLERTPNYGYTF.

V is TRBV5-6 and J is TRBJ2-1; perhaps TRBD1 as D (6 bases). The CDR3 contains 15 residues. Germline lookup yields CDR1 SGHDT and CDR2 YYEEEE. The V end lost 3 bases, the J end lost 5 bases, and 15 bases lay between the germline ends. The CDR3 bases are TGTGCCAGCAGCTCCAGGGGTCTTCTTCACAATGAGCAGTTCTTC. Translated, it gives CASSSRGLLHNEQFF. The full variable domain, rest sourced from reference TRBV5-6 and TRBJ2-1, is DAGVTQSPTHLIKTRGQQVTLRCSPKSGHDTVSWYQQALGQGPQFIFQYYEEEERQRGNFPDRFSGHQFPNYSSELNVNALLLGDSALYLCASSSRGLLHNEQFFGPGTRLTVL.

With respect to this clone: A much more abundant neighbour one base away suggests this may be a read error. The chain carries TRBV6-5 and TRBJ1-6, with D possibly being TRBD1 (6 bases). The germline V and J ends were trimmed by 10 bases and 9 bases, with 16 bases remaining between them. Germline V gives CDR1 MNHEY, CDR2 SVGAGI. The CDR3 length is 13 residues. DNA for the CDR3: TGTGCCAACAGCGGGGACAAGGGTTCACCCCTCCACTTT. The encoded protein is CANSGDKGSPLHF.

CDR3 in amino acids: CASSPRGGGGDTEAFF. DNA for the CDR3: TGTGCCAGCAGCCCCCGGGGGGGAGGGGGTGACACTGAAGCTTTCTTT. The chain is built from TRBV7-2 and TRBJ1-1; tentatively, D is TRBD1 (6 bases). The CDR3 runs 16 residues. Trimming removed 5 bases from V and 3 bases from J, with 19 bases in between. CDR1 is SGHTA and CDR2 is FQGNSA in the germline V gene.

This clone was counted between two and nine times. This chain links TRBV18 with TRBJ2-5; perhaps TRBD1 as D (5 bases). CDR1 is KGHSH and CDR2 is LQKENI in the germline V gene. Trimming stripped 3 bases from V and 4 bases from J, with 12 bases between. The CDR3 extends over 14 amino acids. CDR3 in DNA: TGTGCCAGCTCACCGACTCAGGGTGTAGAGACCCAGTACTTC. This codes for CASSPTQGVETQYF. The whole variable domain, filled in from reference TRBV18 and TRBJ2-5, reads NAGVMQNPRHLVRRRGQEARLRCSPMKGHSHVYWYRQLPEEGLKFMVYLQKENIIDESGMPKERFSAEFPKEGPSILRIQQVVRGDSAAYFCASSPTQGVETQYFGPGTRLLVL.

This clone was recorded once. The rearrangement links TRBV30 to TRBJ2-1, with 7 bases that match TRBD1. The J segment lost 9 bases and the V segment lost 3 bases, leaving 14 bases of the junction unmatched. The germline gives CDR1 GTSNPN, CDR2 SVGIG (reference sequence). The CDR3 is 15 residues long. This CDR3 reads CAWSLGQVMRGEQFF. The CDR3 DNA is TGTGCCTGGAGCTTAGGACAGGTAATGCGAGGTGAGCAGTTCTTC.

This clone was found once. This sequence joins TRBV11-2 and TRBJ2-1; possible D gene TRBD1, 6 bases. Trimming took 0 bases from V and 7 from J, leaving 19 bases between them. This CDR3 spans 17 amino acids. CDR1 is SGHAT, CDR2 FQNNGV, per germline. This CDR3 reads CASSLDTPLRGRNEQFF. CDR3 in DNA: TGTGCCAGCAGCTTAGATACCCCCCTCAGGGGTCGGAATGAGCAGTTCTTC.

The chain recombines TRBV7-6 with TRBJ2-1; TRBD1 is a possible D gene (5 bases). V lost 2 bases and J 4 bases, leaving 12 bases between the germline ends. Germline lookup yields CDR1 SGHVS and CDR2 FNYEAQ. The CDR3 contains 15 residues. For the CDR3, the DNA is TGTGCCAGCAGCTTAATCCAGGGCCGATACAATGAGCAGTTCTTC. The encoded protein is CASSLIQGRYNEQFF.

The chain couples TRBV2 to TRBJ1-1; unclear D gene. V was clipped by 4 bases and J by 0 bases, with 15 bases between them. Germline CDR1 SNHLY, CDR2 FYNNEI. CDR3 length: 16 residues. The CDR3 loop is CASSGPNVGMNTEAFF. CDR3 sequence (DNA): TGTGCCAGCAGTGGCCCCAATGTGGGCATGAACACTGAAGCTTTCTTT.

The rearrangement uses TRBV28 and TRBJ1-2; TRBD1 agrees at 9 bases. The CDR3 runs to 13 residues. The germline CDR1 and CDR2 sequences are MDHEN and SYDVKM. V lost 6 bases, J lost 6 bases, and 5 bases stayed unmatched. For the CDR3, the DNA is TGTGCCAGCAGAACAGGGGGCCCGAATGGCTACACCTTC. This translates into CASRTGGPNGYTF.

This rearrangement joins TRBV30 to TRBJ2-3; 8 positions agree with TRBD2. CDR1 is GTSNPN, CDR2 SVGIG, per germline (reference sequence). The CDR3 runs 14 residues. V gave up 5 bases and J gave up 0 bases; unmatched junction bases: 4. CDR3 sequence: CAWRVAGSTDTQYF. DNA of the CDR3: TGTGCCTGGCGGGTAGCGGGGAGCACAGATACGCAGTATTTT.

The CDR3 sequence: CASSVVTGGFGTGELFF. The CDR3 coding sequence is TGTGCCAGCAGCGTAGTTACAGGGGGATTTGGAACCGGGGAGCTGTTTTTT. This chain connects TRBV9 to TRBJ2-2; 8 positions match TRBD1. Per the germline V gene, CDR1 is SGDLS and CDR2 is YYNGEE. With V trimmed by 0 bases and J by 5 bases, 9 bases remained unmatched. The CDR3 runs to 17 residues.

The CDR3 coding sequence is TGTGCCAGCAGCCAAGATTGGCAGGGGAATCAGCCCCAGCATTTT. Protein: CASSQDWQGNQPQHF. The chain recombines TRBV4-2 with TRBJ1-5, with D possibly matching TRBD1 (6 bases). Per germline, CDR1 LGHNA and CDR2 YNFKEQ. V lost 0 bases and J 4 bases, leaving 10 bases between the germline ends. The CDR3 consists of 15 residues.

The CDR3 spells CASSLAGSRTDTQYF. In DNA form, the CDR3 reads TGTGCCAGCAGCTTAGCCGGGAGCAGGACAGATACGCAGTATTTT. The J gene is TRBJ2-3, the V gene TRBV7-9; D perhaps matches TRBD2 (6 bases). Germline-derived CDR1 and CDR2 are SEHNR and FQNEAQ (reference sequence). The CDR3 runs 15 residues. V was pared by 0 bases and J by 3 bases, with 10 bases between.